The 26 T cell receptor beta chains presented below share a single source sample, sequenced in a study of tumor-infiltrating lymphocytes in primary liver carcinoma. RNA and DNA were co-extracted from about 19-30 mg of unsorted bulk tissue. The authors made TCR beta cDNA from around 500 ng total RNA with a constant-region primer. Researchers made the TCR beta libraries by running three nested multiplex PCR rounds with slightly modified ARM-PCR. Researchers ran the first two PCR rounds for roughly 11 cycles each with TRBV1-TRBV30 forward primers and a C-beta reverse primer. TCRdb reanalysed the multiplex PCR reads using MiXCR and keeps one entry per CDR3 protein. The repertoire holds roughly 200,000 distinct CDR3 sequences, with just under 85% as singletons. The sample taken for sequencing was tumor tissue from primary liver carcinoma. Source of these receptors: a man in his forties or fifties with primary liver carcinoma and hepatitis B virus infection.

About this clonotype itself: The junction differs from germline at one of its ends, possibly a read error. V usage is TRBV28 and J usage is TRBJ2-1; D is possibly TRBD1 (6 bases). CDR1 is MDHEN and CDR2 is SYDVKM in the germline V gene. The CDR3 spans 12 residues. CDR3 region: CANSLSRGTLFF. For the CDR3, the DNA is TGTGCCAACAGTTTATCCAGGGGCACTTTGTTCTTC.

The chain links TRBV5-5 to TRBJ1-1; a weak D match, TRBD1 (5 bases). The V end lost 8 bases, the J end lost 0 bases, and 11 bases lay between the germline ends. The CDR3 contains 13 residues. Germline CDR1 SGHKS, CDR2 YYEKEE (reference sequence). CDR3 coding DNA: TGTGCCAGTAGGGCAGGGCTGAACACTGAAGCTTTCTTT. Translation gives CASRAGLNTEAFF.

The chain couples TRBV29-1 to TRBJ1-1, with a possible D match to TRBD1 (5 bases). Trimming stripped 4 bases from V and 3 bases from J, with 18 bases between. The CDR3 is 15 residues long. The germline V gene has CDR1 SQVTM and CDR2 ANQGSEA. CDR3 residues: CSVGAGWGMYTEAFF. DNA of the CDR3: TGCAGCGTTGGGGCGGGGTGGGGCATGTACACTGAAGCTTTCTTT.

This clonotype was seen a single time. CDR3 DNA sequence: TGTGCCAGCACCGGCCAGGGACAGGTTAATGAAAAACTGTTTTTT. It is translated as CASTGQGQVNEKLFF. This sequence joins TRBV6-2 or TRBV6-3 and TRBJ1-4; 8 nucleotides align to TRBD1. The CDR3 spans 15 residues. Trimming cost V 7 bases and J 4 bases; bases outside gene matches: 8. Per the germline V gene, CDR1 is MNHEY and CDR2 is SVGEGT.

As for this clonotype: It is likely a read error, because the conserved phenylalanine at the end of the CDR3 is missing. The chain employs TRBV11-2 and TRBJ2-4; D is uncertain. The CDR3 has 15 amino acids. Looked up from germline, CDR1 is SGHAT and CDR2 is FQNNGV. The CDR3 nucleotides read TGTGCCAGGACCACTTCGGCGGTAGCCAGAAACATTCAGTACCTC. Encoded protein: CARTTSAVARNIQYL.

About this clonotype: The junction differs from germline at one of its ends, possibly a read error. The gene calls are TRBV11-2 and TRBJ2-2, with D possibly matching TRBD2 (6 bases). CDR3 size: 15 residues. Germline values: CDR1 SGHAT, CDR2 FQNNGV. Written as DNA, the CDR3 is TGTGCCAGCAGCCATGTTCGGGGGAGGACCGGGGAGCTGTCCTTT. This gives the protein CASSHVRGRTGELSF.

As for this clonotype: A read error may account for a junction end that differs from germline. CDR3 nucleotides: TGTGCCAGAAGTGAAGGGGCGGGGCTAGGGAAGCTGTTTTTT. This gives the protein CARSEGAGLGKLFF. This chain joins TRBV6-1 and TRBJ2-2; D may be TRBD2 (6 bases). Germline V gene lookup returns CDR1 MNHNS and CDR2 SASEGT. The CDR3 contains 14 residues.

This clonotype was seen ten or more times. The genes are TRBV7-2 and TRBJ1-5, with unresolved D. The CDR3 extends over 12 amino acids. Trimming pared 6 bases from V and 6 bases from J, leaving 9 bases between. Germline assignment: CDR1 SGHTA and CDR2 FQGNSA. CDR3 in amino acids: CASSFGGQPQHF. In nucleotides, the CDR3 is TGTGCCAGCAGTTTCGGCGGTCAGCCCCAGCATTTT.

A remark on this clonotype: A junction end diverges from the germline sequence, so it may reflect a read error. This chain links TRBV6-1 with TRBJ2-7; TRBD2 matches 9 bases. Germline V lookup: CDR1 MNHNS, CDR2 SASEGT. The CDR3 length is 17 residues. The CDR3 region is CASSEARGRLAVYEQCF. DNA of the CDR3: TGTGCCAGTAGTGAAGCGCGGGGGAGACTAGCGGTCTACGAGCAGTGCTTC.

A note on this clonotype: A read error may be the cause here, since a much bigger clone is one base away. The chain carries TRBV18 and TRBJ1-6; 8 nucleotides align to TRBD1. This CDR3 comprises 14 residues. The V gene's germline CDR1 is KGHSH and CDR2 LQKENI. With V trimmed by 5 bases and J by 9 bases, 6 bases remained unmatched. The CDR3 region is CASSSGTGVSPLHF. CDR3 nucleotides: TGTGCCAGCTCATCCGGGACAGGAGTTTCACCCCTCCACTTT.

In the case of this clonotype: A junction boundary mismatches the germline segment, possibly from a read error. CDR3: CSSSSDGSESYEQYF. The CDR3 region has the DNA TGTTCCAGCAGTTCAGACGGGAGTGAGTCCTACGAGCAGTACTTC. V usage is TRBV12-3 or TRBV12-4 and J usage is TRBJ2-7; possibly TRBD2 for D (6 bases). This CDR3 region has 15 residues.

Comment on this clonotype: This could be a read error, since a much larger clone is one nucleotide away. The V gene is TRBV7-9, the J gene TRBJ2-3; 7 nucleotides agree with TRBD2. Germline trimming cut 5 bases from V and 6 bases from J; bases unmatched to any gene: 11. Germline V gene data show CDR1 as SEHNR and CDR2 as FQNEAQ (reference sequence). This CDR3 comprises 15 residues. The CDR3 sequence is CASSPLAAGYDTQYF. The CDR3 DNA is TGTGCCAGCAGCCCACTGGCAGCGGGATATGATACGCAGTATTTT.

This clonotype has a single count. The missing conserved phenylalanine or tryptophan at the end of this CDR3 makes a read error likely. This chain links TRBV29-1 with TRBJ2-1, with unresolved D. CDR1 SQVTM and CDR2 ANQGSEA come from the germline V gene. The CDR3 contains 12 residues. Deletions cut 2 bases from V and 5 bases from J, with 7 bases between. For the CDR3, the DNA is TGCAGCGTTGAACATGAGGACAATGAGCAGTTCTTA. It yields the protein CSVEHEDNEQFL.

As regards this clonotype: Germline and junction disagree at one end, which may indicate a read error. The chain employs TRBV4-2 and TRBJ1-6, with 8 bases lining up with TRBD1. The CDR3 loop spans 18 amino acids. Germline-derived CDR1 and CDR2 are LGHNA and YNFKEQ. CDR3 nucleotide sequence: TGTGCCAGCAGCCAAGATACTTGGGGGACAGGAATCAATTCACCACTCCACTTT. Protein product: CASSQDTWGTGINSPLHF.

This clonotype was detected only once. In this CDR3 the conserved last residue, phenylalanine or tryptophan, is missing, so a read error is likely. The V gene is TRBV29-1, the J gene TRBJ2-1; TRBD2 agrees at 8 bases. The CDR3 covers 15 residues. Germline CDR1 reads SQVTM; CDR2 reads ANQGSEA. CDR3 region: CSVGLSGGFYNEQFL. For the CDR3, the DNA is TGCAGCGTTGGACTATCGGGAGGGTTCTACAATGAACAGTTCCTC.

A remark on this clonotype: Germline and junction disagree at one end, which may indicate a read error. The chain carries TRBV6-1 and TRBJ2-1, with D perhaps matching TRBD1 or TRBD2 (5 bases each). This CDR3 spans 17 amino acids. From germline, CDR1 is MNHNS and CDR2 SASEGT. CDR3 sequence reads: CVSSESTGAPRGNEQFF. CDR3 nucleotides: TGTGTCAGCAGTGAAAGTACCGGGGCGCCGAGAGGCAATGAGCAGTTCTTC.

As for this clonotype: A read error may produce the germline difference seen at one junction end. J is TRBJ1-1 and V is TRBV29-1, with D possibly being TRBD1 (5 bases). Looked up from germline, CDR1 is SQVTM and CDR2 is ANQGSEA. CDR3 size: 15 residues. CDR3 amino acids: CSVTWGLLLDTKAFF. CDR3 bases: TGCAGCGTGACATGGGGCCTCCTCCTGGACACTAAAGCTTTCTTT. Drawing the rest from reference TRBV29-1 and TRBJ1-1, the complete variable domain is SAVISQKPSRDICQRGTSLTIQCQVDSQVTMMFWYRQQPGQSLTLIATANQGSEATYESGFVIDKFPISRPNLTFSTLTVSNMSPEDSSIYLCSVTWGLLLDTKAFFGQGTRLTVV.

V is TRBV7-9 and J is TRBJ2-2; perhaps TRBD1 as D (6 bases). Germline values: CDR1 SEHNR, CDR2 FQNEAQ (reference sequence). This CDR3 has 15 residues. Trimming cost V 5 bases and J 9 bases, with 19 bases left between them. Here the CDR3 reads CASSAVTGMARELFF. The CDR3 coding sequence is TGTGCCAGCAGCGCCGTAACAGGGATGGCAAGGGAGCTGTTTTTT.

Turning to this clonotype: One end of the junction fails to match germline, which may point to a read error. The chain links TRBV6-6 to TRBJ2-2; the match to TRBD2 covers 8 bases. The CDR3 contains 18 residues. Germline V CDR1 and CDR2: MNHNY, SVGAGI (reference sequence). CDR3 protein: CASSMFGISGANTWELFF. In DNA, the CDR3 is TGTGCCAGCAGTATGTTCGGGATTAGCGGGGCGAACACCTGGGAGCTGTTTTTT.

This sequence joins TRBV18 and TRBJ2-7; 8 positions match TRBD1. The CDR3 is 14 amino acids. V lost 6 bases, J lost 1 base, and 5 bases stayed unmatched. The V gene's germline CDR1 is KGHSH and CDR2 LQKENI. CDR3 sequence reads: CASSLGQGSYEQYF. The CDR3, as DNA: TGTGCCAGCTCGCTTGGACAGGGATCCTACGAGCAGTACTTC.

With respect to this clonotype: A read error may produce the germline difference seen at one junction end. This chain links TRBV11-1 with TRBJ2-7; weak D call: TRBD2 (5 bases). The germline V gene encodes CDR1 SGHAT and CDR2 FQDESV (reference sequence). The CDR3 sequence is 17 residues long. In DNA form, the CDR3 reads TGTGCCAGAAGCTTAAGGCCGGCGGGTGAAATCTCCTACGAGCAGTACTTC. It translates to CARSLRPAGEISYEQYF.

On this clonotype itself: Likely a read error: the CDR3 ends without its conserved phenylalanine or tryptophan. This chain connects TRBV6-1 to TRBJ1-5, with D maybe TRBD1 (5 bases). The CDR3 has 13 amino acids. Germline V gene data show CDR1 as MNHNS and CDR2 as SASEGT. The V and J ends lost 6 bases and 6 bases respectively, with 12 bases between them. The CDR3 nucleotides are TGTGCCAGCAGGTGGGAGAGGGGTCAGCCCCAGCATCTT. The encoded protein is CASRWERGQPQHL.

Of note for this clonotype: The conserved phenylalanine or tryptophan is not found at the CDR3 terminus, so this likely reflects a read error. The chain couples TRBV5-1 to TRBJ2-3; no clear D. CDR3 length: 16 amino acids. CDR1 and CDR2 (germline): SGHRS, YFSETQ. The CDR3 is CASSLRMGGNTNTQYY. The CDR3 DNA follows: TGCGCCAGCAGCTTGAGGATGGGCGGCAACACAAATACGCAGTATTAT.

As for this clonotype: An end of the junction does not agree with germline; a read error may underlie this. The CDR3 loop reads CASTRDSAINQLQHF. As DNA, the CDR3 is TGTGCCAGCACGCGGGACAGCGCAATAAATCAGCTCCAGCATTTT. The genes are TRBV12-3 or TRBV12-4 and TRBJ1-5, with 7 positions matching TRBD1. The CDR3 totals 15 residues.

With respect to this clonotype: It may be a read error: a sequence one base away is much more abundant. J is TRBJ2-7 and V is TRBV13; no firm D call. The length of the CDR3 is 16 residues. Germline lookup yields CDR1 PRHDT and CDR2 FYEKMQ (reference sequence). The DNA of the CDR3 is TGTGCCAGCTCCCCCCAGAGACCCGAAGGCACCTACGAGCGGTACTTC. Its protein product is CASSPQRPEGTYERYF.

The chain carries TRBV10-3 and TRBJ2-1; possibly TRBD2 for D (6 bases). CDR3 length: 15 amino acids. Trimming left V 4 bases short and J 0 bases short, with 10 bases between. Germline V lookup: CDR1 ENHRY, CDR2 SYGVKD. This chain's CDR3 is CAISVMGGSYNEQFF. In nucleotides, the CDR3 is TGTGCCATCAGTGTGATGGGGGGCTCCTACAATGAGCAGTTCTTC.